Detailed here is one TCR beta chain. Its target is not known. The treatment denotes: AdE1-LMPpoly-expanded autologous EBV-specific T-cell therapy followed by anti-PD-1 nivolumab. J lost 7 bases, V lost 3 bases, and 1 base had no gene match. The CDR3 extends over 15 amino acids. Looked up from germline, CDR1 is MNHNS and CDR2 is SASEGT. Method: immunoSEQ multiplex PCR; TCRdb's copy keeps in-frame clones and lacks some. The sample has about 14,000 clones; 84% are singletons. These data belong to a study of EBV T-cell therapy then PD-1 blockade in nasopharyngeal carcinoma. Sequencing was performed on CD8+ T cells from blood, taken at approximately day 99 from a patient whose treatment included autologous EBV-specific T cells and nivolumab. This TCR derives from a man aged 35 to 55 with nasopharyngeal carcinoma. The gene calls are TRBV6-1 and TRBJ2-1; 15 nucleotides match TRBD2. The CDR3 nucleotides read TGTGCCAGCAGTGAGGGGACTAGCGGGGGGAATGAGCAGTTCTTC. Translating gives CASSEGTSGGNEQFF.